Listed below are T cell receptor beta chains from one sample, sequenced in a study of blood T cell repertoires in COVID-19. Some clones are missing from TCRdb's copy, which holds only in-frame ones; the method was immunoSEQ multiplex PCR. The sample shows 90,000 to 110,000 clones, roughly 88% of them seen only once. Sequences were obtained from peripheral blood. These TCRs come from a woman older than 75 with active or convalescent COVID-19. Each CDR3 is given with its conserved first and last residue. The D gene is left open where the match is weak. Size is stated for part of the rows, as once, few or many counts, or as a class when the clone is expanded.

v_call	d_call	clone_size	j_call	cdr3_aa	cdr3_nt
TRBV27	TRBD1	NA	TRBJ1-2	CASSLRQGYGYTF	TGTGCCAGCAGTCTACGACAGGGGTATGGCTACACCTTC
TRBV28	TRBD1	NA	TRBJ1-2	CASSLSGQVLYGYTF	TGTGCCAGCAGTTTATCGGGACAGGTCCTCTATGGCTACACCTTC
TRBV19	NA	NA	TRBJ2-2	CASSILVAGTGELFF	TGTGCCAGTAGTATACTAGTCGCGGGCACCGGGGAGCTGTTTTTT
TRBV12-3/TRBV12-4	NA	NA	TRBJ1-1	CASTRGNTEAFF	TGTGCCAGCACCCGGGGGAACACTGAAGCTTTCTTT
TRBV11-2	NA	NA	TRBJ2-1	CASSFLGGWDNEQFF	TGTGCCAGCAGTTTCCTGGGAGGATGGGACAATGAGCAGTTCTTC
TRBV3-1/TRBV3-2	TRBD2	NA	TRBJ2-1	CASSHSGSYNEQFF	TGTGCCAGCAGCCATAGCGGGAGTTACAATGAGCAGTTCTTC
TRBV29-1	NA	NA	TRBJ1-3	CSVDTVSGNTIYF	TGCAGCGTTGACACAGTCTCTGGAAACACCATATATTTT
TRBV12-3/TRBV12-4	NA	once	TRBJ2-5	CASSRVAETQYF	TGTGCCAGCAGTCGGGTCGCTGAGACCCAGTACTTC
TRBV19	TRBD2	NA	TRBJ2-7	CASSHSGRSYEQYF	TGTGCCAGTAGCCATAGCGGGAGGTCCTACGAGCAGTACTTC
TRBV25-1	TRBD1	NA	TRBJ1-4	CASSDLRDRGEKLFF	TGTGCCAGCAGTGACCTCCGGGACAGGGGTGAAAAACTGTTTTTT
TRBV5-3	TRBD2	NA	TRBJ2-3	CARSLSGREGSTDTQYF	TGTGCCAGAAGCTTAAGCGGGAGAGAAGGGAGCACAGATACGCAGTATTTT
TRBV5-1	NA	NA	TRBJ2-7	CASSLTQGEQYF	TGCGCCAGCAGCTTGACCCAGGGCGAGCAGTACTTC
TRBV3-1/TRBV3-2	NA	NA	TRBJ2-3	CASSQGTTGGTDTQYF	TGTGCCAGCAGCCAAGGCACGACGGGTGGAACAGATACGCAGTATTTT